This record looks at one T cell receptor beta chain sequence and its context. This clonotype has a count of ten or more. Its antigen remains unidentified. Per-base qualities were not stored, and no clone one base away is much larger. Amplification of TCR beta CDR3 regions was carried out from RNA transcripts. The TCR CDR3 was subjected to a first round of RT-PCR using the HTBI primer set and the Qiagen OneStep RT-PCR kit. The libraries were constructed in a second round of multiplex PCR and then size-selected and purified. Paired-end sequencing of the libraries was performed with 100 bp reads on an Illumina HiSeq2000. From the authors' description of their analysis: Raw data were processed with SOAPnuke, discarding reads with adapters, uncalled bases, mean Phred below 15, or no exact constant-primer or identifier match. High-quality paired reads were merged using COPE v1.2.5, and each unique nucleotide sequence was defined as a clonotype. MiTCR v1.1 was used to align the clonotypes against IMGT TRBV, TRBD and TRBJ reference segments. The analysis included only V-J combinations with a frequency above 0.0001, which together covered around 99% of the repertoires. A TCS score was defined as the ratio of F50 (clonal expansion) to E x V (chaos), with BLOSUM62-based TCRdist applied between CDR3 peptides within each V-J. Welch's t-statistics and random forest reduced around 520 V-J features to 13, which were used in a naive Bayes classifier (R e1071). Thyroid-blood repertoire similarity was quantified with the Morisita-Horn index. TCRdb reran the public reads through fastp at Q25 and MiXCR, keeping productive beta chains. CDR3 protein duplicates are merged, each entry listing the most common genes and DNA. In this record, the V and J calls reflect TCRdb's handling and not the investigators' own analysis. The sample table lists 550,000 to 700,000 distinct CDR3 sequences, approximately 44% of them with a count of one. Clones ranked in the top ten supply over 15% of the sample.

Any patient with an uncontrolled infection, another autoimmune disease, pregnancy or lactation was excluded. Clinical symptoms, serum thyroxine and TRAb, thyroid ultrasound, and orbital computed tomography formed the basis for the diagnoses. Total RNA was extracted with Trizol reagent, and quality was checked on an Agilent 2100 Bioanalyzer. The CDR3 has 14 amino acids, counting the end cysteine and phenylalanine. The DNA shown is the 42-base CDR3, in frame from base 1. CDR1 and CDR2, looked up from the germline V gene (reference sequence), are DFQATT and SNEGSKA. V is shortened by 4 bases, J by 4 bases, and the region joining them spans 16 bases. The data originate from a study of T cells in Graves' hyperthyroidism and ophthalmopathy (dated by TCRdb to between 2018 and 2021). Broadly, across the study: A discovery cohort of about a hundred patients, about 43 with Graves' ophthalmopathy and over 55 with stable Graves' hyperthyroidism, was used to find distinguishing TCR V-J signatures. Once sampling was done, hyperthyroidism patients were given methimazole at a starting dose of 30 mg daily, whereas ophthalmopathy patients were given high-dose intravenous methylprednisolone. In addition, the study compared T-cell repertoires in thyroid tissue and in blood from roughly 6 Graves' hyperthyroidism patients. An independent validation cohort of 18 to 20 hyperthyroidism patients and over 15 patients who later progressed to ophthalmopathy tested prospective prediction of ophthalmopathy. The roughly 91 discovery patients were randomly divided into training and test sets at a 7:3 ratio. The paper describes TCR Vbeta CDR3 sequencing of 135 peripheral blood samples, made up of some 40 ophthalmopathy patients, approximately 76 hyperthyroidism patients and approximately 17 progressor patients.

Beyond this particular receptor, the publication reports: In cross-validation, a model built on a 13 V-J signature told ophthalmopathy apart from stable hyperthyroidism with under 90% sensitivity and about 81% specificity, and in testing the same model reached 80%/75%. Blood samples also contained most of the expanded thyroid clonotypes (frequency above 0.001), which suggests that blood repertoires may reflect thyroid immune responses. In validation, the model predicted progression to ophthalmopathy a median of roughly 6.5 months before onset, with over 55% sensitivity and nearly 75% specificity. No statistical method was used to set the sample size in advance, and investigators knew the group allocation.

The chain employs TRBV20-1 and TRBJ1-2; the D region possibly corresponds to TRBD1 (5 bases align). The TCR was taken from an adult woman with Graves' disease, either hyperthyroidism or ophthalmopathy (not recorded which). Sequencing used peripheral blood or thyroid tissue (not recorded which). At the DNA level, the sequence is TGCAGTGCTATCCTCGTGGGGGGGGGCTATGGCTACACCTTC. Translated, it gives CSAILVGGGYGYTF.